A single sample gave rise to the 11 T cell receptor beta chains below, sequenced in a study of T-cell memory formation after mild COVID-19. MiXCR, applied by TCRdb to the 5' RACE reads, yields one record per CDR3 protein. This sample has about 540,000 distinct CDR3 sequences, with roughly 20% found just once. The source material was PBMCs or a T cell subset sorted from them (not recorded which). Receptors were obtained from an adult woman who had mild COVID-19 (a few samples of this study predate the infection). Cell type and time point are not known.

This clonotype was seen more than once but under ten times. J is TRBJ2-3 and V is TRBV20-1; possibly TRBD2 for D (6 bases). With 0 bases removed from V and 6 bases from J, the gap between germline ends came to 25 bases. Germline-derived CDR1 and CDR2 are DFQATT and SNEGSKA (reference sequence). This CDR3 has 18 amino acids. CDR3 nucleotides: TGCAGTGCTAGAGACCCAGCTTCTAGCGTAGTACTTGTGGATACGCAGTATTTT. This codes for CSARDPASSVVLVDTQYF.

There are a few counts of this clonotype. The chain carries TRBV19 and TRBJ2-3; possibly TRBD2 for D (7 bases). The germline gives CDR1 LNHDA, CDR2 SQIVND (reference sequence). Trimming took 3 bases from V and 4 from J, leaving 14 bases between them. This CDR3 contains 15 residues. The CDR3 here is CASSIGGALSDTQYF. The CDR3 coding sequence is TGTGCCAGTAGTATTGGGGGGGCGCTCTCAGATACGCAGTATTTT.

This chain joins TRBV20-1 and TRBJ2-1, with 7 bases identical to TRBD2. The CDR3 consists of 14 residues. Germline lookup yields CDR1 DFQATT and CDR2 SNEGSKA (reference sequence). Unmatched junction bases numbered 9, after V lost 6 bases and J lost 4 bases. This CDR3 reads CSASSGEEYNEQFF. DNA of the CDR3: TGCAGTGCGAGCAGCGGGGAGGAGTACAATGAGCAGTTCTTC.

This chain joins TRBV5-5 and TRBJ1-2, with D perhaps TRBD1 (5 bases). The germline V gene has CDR1 SGHKS and CDR2 YYEKEE (reference sequence). V lost 2 bases and J 3 bases, leaving 8 bases between the germline ends. The CDR3 length is 13 residues. CDR3 region: CASSFGGYYGYTF. The CDR3 region has the DNA TGTGCCAGCAGCTTTGGGGGGTACTATGGCTACACCTTC.

In its sample, this clonotype was seen a few times. The rearrangement joins TRBV6-2 or TRBV6-3 to TRBJ2-1; D is unresolved. CDR3 length: 16 amino acids. The V end lost 6 bases, the J end lost 3 bases, and 18 bases lay between the germline ends. Per germline, CDR1 MNHEY and CDR2 SVGEGT. CDR3 region: CASSPAGWKNYNEQFF. In DNA, the CDR3 is TGTGCCAGCAGCCCTGCCGGCTGGAAGAACTACAATGAGCAGTTCTTC.

This clonotype occurred many times. The rearrangement uses TRBV12-3 or TRBV12-4 and TRBJ2-5; D perhaps matches TRBD2 (7 bases). The V end lost 8 bases, the J end lost 1 base, and 14 bases lay between the germline ends. This CDR3 is 14 amino acids long. The CDR3 DNA is TGTGCCAGCTCCAATCGGGGGGCCCAAGAGACCCAGTACTTC. This translates into CASSNRGAQETQYF.

This clonotype was counted between two and nine times. The genes are TRBV6-5 and TRBJ2-5; D may be TRBD1 (5 bases). The CDR3 extends over 15 amino acids. Germline values: CDR1 MNHEY, CDR2 SVGAGI. V was pared by 2 bases and J by 0 bases, with 10 bases between. The CDR3 DNA reads as TGTGCCAGCAGTTACGGGGCCAACGACCAAGAGACCCAGTACTTC. The encoded protein is CASSYGANDQETQYF.

This sequence joins TRBV5-1 and TRBJ2-1; perhaps TRBD2 as D (6 bases). V lost 4 bases and J lost 4, with 12 bases in between. The CDR3 runs 14 residues. Per the germline V gene, CDR1 is SGHRS and CDR2 is YFSETQ. The CDR3 protein is CASSPASAYNEQFF. DNA for the CDR3: TGCGCCAGCAGCCCCGCTAGCGCTTACAATGAGCAGTTCTTC.

This clonotype appeared a few times. The DNA of the CDR3 is TGTGCCAGCAGTATGGGGGATCAGCCCCAGCATTTT. Translation gives CASSMGDQPQHF. The rearrangement uses TRBV12-3 or TRBV12-4 and TRBJ1-5, with D possibly being TRBD1 (5 bases). The CDR3 is 12 amino acids. Trimming took 5 bases from V and 5 from J, leaving 7 bases between them.

This clonotype was recorded a few times. The chain couples TRBV12-3 or TRBV12-4 to TRBJ2-1; D not certain. Deletions cut 3 bases from V and 9 bases from J, with 15 bases between. The CDR3 extends over 14 amino acids. The CDR3, as DNA: TGTGCCAGCAGTTTTACCCCACTTGATGCTGAGCAGTTCTTC. This gives the protein CASSFTPLDAEQFF.

The chain links TRBV7-8 to TRBJ2-3; TRBD2 aligns across 14 bases. The CDR3 covers 17 residues. CDR1 SGHVS and CDR2 FQNEAQ come from the germline V gene. Losses at the gene ends were 3 bases for V and 4 bases for J; bases not matched to a gene: 6. The CDR3 loop is CASSFRPTSGGADTQYF. The CDR3 DNA reads as TGTGCCAGCAGCTTCCGCCCGACTAGCGGGGGGGCAGATACGCAGTATTTT.